Each of the 11 T cell receptor beta chains below was sequenced from the same sample in a study of T cell responses to AZD1222 COVID-19 vaccine. Libraries were prepared by immunoSEQ multiplex PCR; TCRdb keeps only in-frame clonotypes and omits some of them. Of about 150,000 clones listed, roughly nine tenths are singletons. The input for sequencing was peripheral blood, taken on day 0 of AZD1222 vaccination. All receptors derive from an adult in good health.

The rearrangement uses TRBV4-3 and TRBJ2-3; D is uncertain. This CDR3 has 18 residues. The V and J ends lost 0 bases and 3 bases respectively, with 19 bases between them. The germline gives CDR1 LGHNA, CDR2 YSLEER. The DNA for the CDR3 is TGCGCCAGCAGCCAAGAGGCTTTAGTAGTAAGTGGGACAGATACGCAGTATTTT. This sequence encodes CASSQEALVVSGTDTQYF.

This rearrangement joins TRBV5-1 to TRBJ2-1; 12 bases align to TRBD1. The CDR3 length is 16 residues. Germline loops: CDR1 SGHRS, CDR2 YFSETQ. Trimming removed 0 bases from V and 8 bases from J; junction bases left unmatched: 6. CDR3 amino acids: CASSLAGQGAIDEQFF. CDR3 nucleotide sequence: TGCGCCAGCAGCTTGGCGGGACAGGGGGCGATCGATGAGCAGTTCTTC. The whole variable domain, filled in from reference TRBV5-1 and TRBJ2-1, reads KAGVTQTPRYLIKTRGQQVTLSCSPISGHRSVSWYQQTPGQGLQFLFEYFSETQRNKGNFPGRFSGRQFSNSRSEMNVSTLELGDSALYLCASSLAGQGAIDEQFFGPGTRLTVL.

This rearrangement joins TRBV2 to TRBJ1-2, with 7 bases that match TRBD1. CDR3 length equals 13 residues. V was clipped by 9 bases and J by 7 bases; unmatched bases: 11. Germline CDR1 reads SNHLY; CDR2 reads FYNNEI. The CDR3 region has the DNA TGTGCCAGTAGATCGGAGGGGGCGATTGGCTACACCTTC. Residues: CASRSEGAIGYTF.

V and J are TRBV7-9 and TRBJ2-1, with 11 positions matching TRBD1. Germline values: CDR1 SEHNR, CDR2 FQNEAQ (reference sequence). Trimming cost V 2 bases and J 2 bases; bases outside gene matches: 2. This CDR3 has 16 amino acids. The CDR3 sequence: CASSLMDRGPYNEQFF. The CDR3 DNA is TGTGCCAGCAGCTTAATGGACAGGGGGCCCTACAATGAGCAGTTCTTC.

The CDR3 DNA reads as TGTGCCAGCAGCCAGGGTTTAGGGAATTCACCCCTCCACTTT. This codes for CASSQGLGNSPLHF. V is TRBV11-3 and J is TRBJ1-6, with D tentatively TRBD1 (5 bases). CDR1 and CDR2 from the germline V gene are SGHNT and YENEEA. The CDR3 sequence is 14 residues long. Trimming pared 5 bases from V and 7 bases from J, leaving 12 bases between.

The chain recombines TRBV5-1 with TRBJ2-3; D uncertain. This CDR3 spans 14 amino acids. The V end was cut by 0 bases, the J end by 0 bases, with 5 bases between. Per germline, CDR1 SGHRS and CDR2 YFSETQ. The CDR3 DNA reads TGCGCCAGCAGCTTGGGGAGTAGCACAGATACGCAGTATTTT. This sequence encodes CASSLGSSTDTQYF. The variable domain in full, with the rest retrieved from reference TRBV5-1 and TRBJ2-3, is KAGVTQTPRYLIKTRGQQVTLSCSPISGHRSVSWYQQTPGQGLQFLFEYFSETQRNKGNFPGRFSGRQFSNSRSEMNVSTLELGDSALYLCASSLGSSTDTQYFGPGTRLTVL.

The rearrangement uses TRBV3-1 (or the pseudogene TRBV3-2) and TRBJ1-2; 8 bases fit TRBD1. The trim removed 4 bases at V and 2 bases at J, leaving 3 bases unmatched. CDR3 size: 14 residues. CDR1 is LGHDT, CDR2 YNNKEL, per germline (reference sequence). CDR3 DNA: TGTGCCAGCAGCCCAGGGGGCGCGAACTATGGCTACACCTTC. Protein product: CASSPGGANYGYTF.

CDR3 residues: CASSTPGQDNYGYTF. For the CDR3, the DNA is TGTGCCAGCAGTACACCGGGACAAGATAACTATGGCTACACCTTC. V gene TRBV28 combines with J gene TRBJ1-2, with a weak D call TRBD1 (6 bases). Germline V lookup: CDR1 MDHEN, CDR2 SYDVKM. The CDR3 consists of 15 residues. The V gene lost 5 bases and the J gene lost 1 base, with 14 bases spanning the gap.

This clone occurred a few times. The V call is TRBV6-6, the J call TRBJ1-6; TRBD1 aligns across 7 bases. With V trimmed by 11 bases and J by 10 bases, 11 bases remained unmatched. The germline CDR1 and CDR2 sequences are MNHNY and SVGAGI (reference sequence). The CDR3 totals 13 residues. CDR3: CASTHRGDSPLHF. CDR3 nucleotide sequence: TGTGCCTCCACCCACAGGGGAGACTCACCCCTCCACTTT.

The chain combines TRBV7-6 with TRBJ2-7, with D perhaps TRBD1 (5 bases). The CDR3 contains 15 residues. V dropped 3 bases and J dropped 2 bases, with 14 bases sitting between them. Per germline, CDR1 SGHVS and CDR2 FNYEAQ. CDR3 in DNA: TGTGCCAGCAGCTTTTCAGGGCAAATCACCTACGAGCAGTACTTC. As protein: CASSFSGQITYEQYF.

The V and J genes are TRBV29-1 and TRBJ1-1; 7 nucleotides align to TRBD1. The germline V gene has CDR1 SQVTM and CDR2 ANQGSEA. The ends lost 7 bases at V and 1 base at J; junction bases unmatched: 3. The CDR3 contains 12 residues. Here the CDR3 reads CSGHRGNTEAFF. CDR3 coding DNA: TGCAGCGGTCACAGGGGGAACACTGAAGCTTTCTTT.